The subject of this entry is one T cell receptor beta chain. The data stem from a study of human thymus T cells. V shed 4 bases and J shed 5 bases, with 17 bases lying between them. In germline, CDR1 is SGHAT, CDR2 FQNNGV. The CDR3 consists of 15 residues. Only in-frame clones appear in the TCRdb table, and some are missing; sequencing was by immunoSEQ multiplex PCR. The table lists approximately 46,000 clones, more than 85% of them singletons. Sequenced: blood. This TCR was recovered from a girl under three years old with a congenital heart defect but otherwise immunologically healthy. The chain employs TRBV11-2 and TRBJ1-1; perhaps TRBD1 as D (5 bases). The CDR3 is CASSWKRGRETEAFF. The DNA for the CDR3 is TGTGCCAGCAGCTGGAAACGCGGCAGGGAGACTGAAGCTTTCTTT.